Listed below are T cell receptor beta chains from one sample, sequenced in a study of technical replicates of blood from a few donors. The table came from immunoSEQ multiplex PCR; TCRdb's copy has only in-frame clones and leaves some out. There are around 93,000 clones in the sample; 95% occur only once, and 0.34% lies in the top ten. The source material was T cells isolated from PBMCs. The receptors derive from a human donor in good health. Both conserved end residues are part of each CDR3. A D gene is named only where the DNA matches it firmly. Not every row has a clone size; where given, it reads once, few, many or a size class.

TRBJ1-5,TRBD1,TRBV19,NA,CASKTGVDQPQHF,TGTGCCAGTAAAACAGGGGTTGATCAGCCCCAGCATTTT
TRBJ1-1,NA,TRBV27,NA,CASSPHLGNAYNAEAFF,TGTGCCAGCAGCCCTCACCTAGGAAACGCTTACAACGCTGAAGCTTTCTTT
TRBJ1-4,TRBD1,TRBV25-1,NA,CASSERTGGEKLFF,TGTGCCAGCAGTGAACGGACAGGGGGGGAAAAACTGTTTTTT
TRBJ1-4,TRBD1,TRBV11-3,NA,CASSLDPGQGSEKLFF,TGTGCCAGCAGCTTAGATCCCGGACAGGGAAGTGAAAAACTGTTTTTT
TRBJ1-4,TRBD1,TRBV19,NA,CAASGQGEQEKLFF,TGTGCCGCTTCCGGACAGGGGGAGCAAGAAAAACTGTTTTTT
TRBJ1-2,NA,TRBV29-1,once,CSVDDLTVADGENYGYTF,TGCAGCGTTGACGACCTGACAGTAGCGGACGGGGAAAACTATGGCTACACCTTC
TRBJ1-2,NA,TRBV27,NA,CASRTGNRGYTF,TGTGCCAGCAGAACAGGGAATAGGGGCTACACCTTC
TRBJ2-7,NA,TRBV5-6,NA,CASSLANYEQYF,TGTGCCAGCAGCTTGGCTAACTACGAGCAGTACTTC
TRBJ2-3,NA,TRBV21-1,NA,CASSNITLSPRGSTDTQYF,TGTGCCAGCAGCAATATTACACTAAGCCCACGGGGGAGTACAGATACGCAGTATTTT
TRBJ2-3,TRBD2,TRBV5-1,NA,CASSLSVAGGSIDTQYF,TGCGCCAGCAGCTTGTCGGTAGCGGGAGGATCGATAGATACGCAGTATTTT
TRBJ2-3,TRBD2,TRBV19,NA,CASTFGRGGDTQYF,TGTGCCAGTACGTTTGGTCGGGGGGGAGATACGCAGTATTTT
TRBJ2-7,NA,TRBV27,few,CASSLESLHSSYEQYF,TGTGCCAGCAGCCTCGAGTCCCTACACAGCTCCTACGAGCAGTACTTC
TRBJ2-1,TRBD2,TRBV5-1,once,CASSLAAGGRENEQFF,TGCGCCAGCAGCTTGGCCGCGGGAGGGAGGGAGAATGAGCAGTTCTTC
TRBJ2-2,NA,TRBV6-1,NA,CASSANRVFTGELFF,TGTGCCAGCAGTGCAAACAGGGTTTTTACCGGGGAGCTGTTTTTT
TRBJ1-3,NA,TRBV7-6,once,CASTEGKGGNTIYF,TGTGCCAGCACGGAGGGGAAAGGTGGAAACACCATATATTTT
TRBJ1-2,NA,TRBV6-1,NA,CASSDRHLYGYTF,TGTGCCAGCAGTGATAGACACCTCTATGGCTACACCTTC
TRBJ2-5,TRBD2,TRBV13,NA,CASSFSGWTSDF,TGTGCCAGCAGCTTTAGCGGGTGGACGTCGGACTTC
TRBJ1-1,NA,TRBV7-8,NA,CASSPTGPNTEAFF,TGTGCCAGCAGCCCAACAGGGCCGAACACTGAAGCTTTCTTT
TRBJ2-5,TRBD1,TRBV29-1,NA,CSVLQGPGETQYF,TGCAGCGTTCTACAGGGGCCCGGAGAGACCCAGTACTTC
TRBJ2-7,NA,TRBV11-2,NA,CASSLGPQGYEQYF,TGTGCCAGCAGCTTAGGACCTCAGGGCTACGAGCAGTACTTC
TRBJ1-1,NA,TRBV19,NA,CASSRQLGGYAEAFF,TGTGCCAGTAGTAGACAGCTAGGGGGATACGCTGAAGCTTTCTTT
TRBJ1-2,TRBD1,TRBV7-9,NA,CASSYGYGTDYGYTF,TGTGCCAGCAGCTATGGTTATGGGACAGACTATGGCTACACCTTC
TRBJ1-1,NA,TRBV4-3,once,CASSQVSGTEAFF,TGCGCCAGCAGCCAAGTCTCGGGGACTGAAGCTTTCTTT
TRBJ1-1,NA,TRBV5-1,NA,CASSPSGQRSFTEAFF,TGCGCCAGCAGCCCATCTGGACAGAGAAGCTTTACTGAAGCTTTCTTT
TRBJ2-2,NA,TRBV2,NA,CASSDYLNTGELFF,TGTGCCAGCAGTGACTACCTAAACACCGGGGAGCTGTTTTTT
TRBJ2-3,TRBD2,TRBV28,NA,CASRTSGKSDTQYF,TGTGCCAGCAGGACTAGCGGGAAGTCAGATACGCAGTATTTT
TRBJ1-1,NA,TRBV7-3,NA,CASRVGTAMMNTEAFF,TGTGCCAGCAGGGTTGGTACCGCGATGATGAACACTGAAGCTTTCTTT
TRBJ2-2,NA,TRBV9,NA,CASSVPRGGGGSNTGELFF,TGTGCCAGCAGCGTTCCCCGCGGTGGGGGGGGCTCGAACACCGGGGAGCTGTTTTTT
TRBJ2-7,TRBD1,TRBV29-1,NA,CSVEPGTGDYEQYF,TGCAGCGTTGAACCAGGGACAGGGGACTACGAGCAGTACTTC
TRBJ2-7,TRBD1,TRBV6-5,once,CASSHRDRDYEQYF,TGTGCCAGCAGCCACCGGGACAGGGACTACGAGCAGTACTTC
TRBJ2-1,TRBD1,TRBV7-3,NA,CASSTQGQGAGEQFF,TGTGCCAGCAGCACCCAGGGACAGGGGGCAGGCGAGCAGTTCTTC
TRBJ2-6,NA,TRBV4-3,NA,CASSQESRYSGANVLTF,TGCGCCAGCAGCCAAGAATCCCGTTACTCTGGGGCCAACGTCCTGACTTTC
TRBJ2-7,NA,TRBV27,NA,CASSSGSGVSLFYEQYF,TGTGCCAGCAGTTCTGGAAGCGGAGTTAGCTTGTTTTACGAGCAGTACTTC
TRBJ1-1,TRBD1,TRBV7-3,NA,CASSPGTGGTEAFF,TGTGCCAGCAGCCCCGGGACAGGGGGCACTGAAGCTTTCTTT
TRBJ1-5,NA,TRBV28,NA,CASNRVNQPQHF,TGTGCCAGTAACAGGGTTAATCAGCCCCAGCATTTT
TRBJ2-1,TRBD2,TRBV2,few,CASSREGGNEQFF,TGTGCCAGCTCTCGGGAGGGGGGCAATGAGCAGTTCTTC
TRBJ1-2,TRBD1,TRBV6-5,few,CASSYWDSNYGYTF,TGTGCCAGCAGTTACTGGGACAGTAACTATGGCTACACCTTC
TRBJ1-4,TRBD1,TRBV7-6,once,CASSLNPGTGTLAEKLFF,TGTGCCAGCAGCTTGAACCCCGGGACAGGTACCCTTGCTGAAAAACTGTTTTTT
TRBJ2-7,TRBD2,TRBV25-1,NA,CASRSRLAGISEQYF,TGTGCCAGCAGGTCCAGACTAGCGGGAATTTCCGAGCAGTACTTC
TRBJ1-2,NA,TRBV28,NA,CASSYAHDSTDLRGYTF,TGTGCCAGCAGTTACGCCCACGACAGTACGGACCTCCGTGGCTACACCTTC
TRBJ2-1,TRBD1,TRBV5-1,NA,CASLTGTGSYNEQFF,TGCGCCAGCCTGACCGGGACAGGCTCCTACAATGAGCAGTTCTTC
TRBJ2-7,NA,TRBV19,once,CASRGFIDSNEQYF,TGTGCCAGTAGAGGGTTTATAGACAGCAACGAGCAGTACTTC
TRBJ1-3,NA,TRBV19,NA,CASTHREYGNTIYF,TGTGCCAGTACTCACAGGGAATATGGAAACACCATATATTTT
TRBJ1-4,TRBD1,TRBV7-2,NA,CASSLSGQGIRRGEKLFF,TGTGCCAGCAGCTTATCTGGACAGGGGATAAGAAGAGGTGAAAAACTGTTTTTT
TRBJ2-5,TRBD1,TRBV5-4,NA,CASSSETGPETQYF,TGTGCCAGCAGCTCCGAGACAGGGCCAGAGACCCAGTACTTC
TRBJ1-1,TRBD1,TRBV27,NA,CASSYEGTGLTEAFF,TGTGCCAGCAGTTACGAAGGGACAGGGCTCACTGAAGCTTTCTTT
TRBJ2-5,NA,TRBV4-2,NA,CASSRLSGRDWETQYF,TGTGCCAGCAGCCGCCTGAGTGGCCGGGATTGGGAGACCCAGTACTTC
TRBJ2-3,TRBD2,TRBV7-2,NA,CASSQTRTSGTQYF,TGTGCCAGCAGCCAAACTAGGACTAGCGGAACGCAGTATTTT
TRBJ2-5,TRBD1,TRBV19,NA,CASSIWTGVKETQYF,TGTGCCAGTAGTATCTGGACAGGGGTAAAAGAGACCCAGTACTTC
TRBJ2-7,NA,TRBV19,NA,CASSTRFYDEQYF,TGTGCCAGTAGTACTAGGTTTTATGACGAGCAGTACTTC
TRBJ2-3,NA,TRBV5-1,NA,CASRSQDFSTDTQYF,TGCGCCAGCAGGTCCCAGGACTTTAGCACAGATACGCAGTATTTT
TRBJ1-5,NA,TRBV19,NA,CASSDGTRNQPQHF,TGTGCCAGTAGTGATGGGACACGAAATCAGCCCCAGCATTTT
TRBJ2-1,TRBD2,TRBV30,NA,CAWTDIAGGDRNEQFF,TGTGCCTGGACCGATATAGCGGGCGGGGATAGAAATGAGCAGTTCTTC
TRBJ2-2,NA,TRBV6-5,NA,CASRRQYTGELFF,TGTGCCAGCAGAAGACAGTACACCGGGGAGCTGTTTTTT
TRBJ2-2,NA,TRBV29-1,NA,CSVGFTSTGELFF,TGCAGCGTTGGATTCACTAGCACCGGGGAGCTGTTTTTT
TRBJ2-7,TRBD2,TRBV11-2,NA,CASSLASSGPYEQYF,TGTGCCAGCAGCTTAGCCTCTAGCGGCCCCTACGAGCAGTACTTC
TRBJ1-5,NA,TRBV2,NA,CASTQGLQPQHF,TGTGCCAGCACCCAGGGTCTTCAGCCCCAGCATTTT